Below, one T cell receptor (beta chain) is given with its context. Sequencing was designed to attain a depth spanning 1 in 200,000 to 1 in 1 million T cells. Only in-frame clones appear in the TCRdb table, and some are missing; sequencing was by immunoSEQ multiplex PCR. There are about 300,000 clones in the sample; 60% to 80% occur only once, and about 6% lies in the top ten. The data were taken from a study of cytotoxic CD8 clonotypes in ibrutinib-treated CLL. Overall study context: Once patients had received a median about eleven months of treatment, range 6 to 36, response samples were obtained.

CDR1 LNHDA and CDR2 SQIVND come from the germline V gene (reference sequence). This CDR3 region has 14 residues. V was clipped by 4 bases and J by 2 bases, with 12 bases between them. The starting material was PBMCs, obtained at disease progression, from a patient treated with ibrutinib. The genes are TRBV19 and TRBJ2-7, with D possibly TRBD1 on 6 matching bases. The clonotype comes from a human donor with chronic lymphocytic leukemia. The CDR3 bases are TGTGCCAGTAGTAGTAGGCAGGGGCCCTACGAGCAGTACTTC. Translation gives CASSSRQGPYEQYF.